The 26 T cell receptor beta chains reported below all come from one sample, sequenced in a study of cytomegalovirus exposure and HLA in healthy donors. Using immunoSEQ multiplex PCR, the repertoire was profiled, and TCRdb retains in-frame clones only, with some absent. Of approximately 230,000 clones listed, over 75% are singletons. The sample comprised PBMCs. These receptors originate from a young man in good health and CMV-seropositive.

The V gene is TRBV4-1, the J gene TRBJ2-5, with D possibly matching TRBD1 (6 bases). Trimming pared 1 base from V and 2 bases from J, leaving 11 bases between. This CDR3 has 15 residues. CDR1 MGHRA and CDR2 YSYEKL come from the germline V gene. CDR3 coding DNA: TGCGCCAGCAGCCAAGGCCGAGGACAGCAAGAGACCCAGTACTTC. Translation gives CASSQGRGQQETQYF.

The chain links TRBV20-1 to TRBJ2-1; no definite D call. CDR1 is DFQATT, CDR2 SNEGSKA, per germline (reference sequence). The CDR3 has 11 residues. V lost 3 bases and J 14 bases, leaving 14 bases between the germline ends. The CDR3 DNA is TGCAGTGCTAGTCCTGATCGGATGGAGTTCTTC. Its protein is CSASPDRMEFF.

The chain combines TRBV6-5 with TRBJ2-7; D unclear. Looked up from germline, CDR1 is MNHEY and CDR2 is SVGAGI. This CDR3 comprises 14 residues. Trimming took off 7 bases at V and 0 bases at J, with 13 bases between the two ends. For the CDR3, the DNA is TGTGCCAGCAAGGGCTCCCAGAGCTCCTACGAGCAGTACTTC. This encodes CASKGSQSSYEQYF.

The chain joins TRBV5-1 to TRBJ1-2; no reliable D call. The germline V gene encodes CDR1 SGHRS and CDR2 YFSETQ. CDR3 length equals 16 residues. V lost 4 bases, J lost 3 bases, and 19 bases lay in between. CDR3 DNA sequence: TGCGCCAGCAGCCCCGGAAGTGCTAATGGAGACTATGGCTACACCTTC. This sequence encodes CASSPGSANGDYGYTF.

This chain uses TRBV30 with TRBJ2-7, with D maybe TRBD1 (6 bases). The V and J ends lost 4 bases and 5 bases respectively, with 18 bases between them. Per the germline V gene, CDR1 is GTSNPN and CDR2 is SVGIG (reference sequence). The CDR3 extends over 14 amino acids. The CDR3 bases are TGTGCCTGGATTGGTGGGCAGGGGTACCACGAGCAGTACTTC. This sequence encodes CAWIGGQGYHEQYF.

The J gene is TRBJ2-2, the V gene TRBV7-6; D remains unclear. The CDR3 totals 13 residues. V was clipped by 5 bases and J by 6 bases, with 10 bases between them. CDR1 SGHVS and CDR2 FNYEAQ come from the germline V gene. The CDR3 DNA follows: TGTGCCAGCAGCAAAGCGTGGGCCGGGGAGCTGTTTTTT. Its protein is CASSKAWAGELFF. The entire variable domain, with the rest obtained from reference TRBV7-6 and TRBJ2-2, is as follows: GAGVSQSPRYKVTKRGQDVALRCDPISGHVSLYWYRQALGQGPEFLTYFNYEAQQDKSGLPNDRFSAERPEGSISTLTIQRTEQRDSAMYRCASSKAWAGELFFGEGSRLTVL.

The chain couples TRBV11-2 to TRBJ1-4, with a tentative D call TRBD1 (6 bases). The CDR3 runs 14 residues. Trimming removed 1 base from V and 10 bases from J, with 13 bases in between. CDR1 SGHAT and CDR2 FQNNGV come from the germline V gene. The CDR3 nucleotides read TGTGCCAGCAGCTTAGCACAGGGCGCCCGAAAACTGTTTTTT. It specifies CASSLAQGARKLFF. Full variable domain (missing parts from reference TRBV11-2 and TRBJ1-4): EAGVAQSPRYKIIEKRQSVAFWCNPISGHATLYWYQQILGQGPKLLIQFQNNGVVDDSQLPKDRFSAERLKGVDSTLKIQPAKLEDSAVYLCASSLAQGARKLFFGSGTQLSVL.

The rearrangement links TRBV19 to TRBJ1-5; 7 bases are a match to TRBD1. The CDR3 loop spans 14 amino acids. J lost 3 bases, V lost 6 bases, and 5 bases had no gene match. From germline, CDR1 is LNHDA and CDR2 SQIVND (reference sequence). CDR3 loop: CASSGTVTNQPQHF. The CDR3 DNA is TGTGCCAGTAGCGGGACAGTGACCAATCAGCCCCAGCATTTT.

The chain uses TRBV7-2 and TRBJ2-7, with D hard to call. The CDR3 is made up of 13 amino acids. V lost 4 bases, J lost 3 bases, and 10 bases lay in between. Per the germline V gene, CDR1 is SGHTA and CDR2 is FQGNSA. CDR3 loop: CASSYRNGYEQYF. CDR3 DNA: TGTGCCAGCAGCTACCGAAACGGCTACGAGCAGTACTTC.

The J gene is TRBJ1-4, the V gene TRBV4-3, with 8 nucleotides matching TRBD1. V shed 2 bases, J shed 8 bases, and the junction held 7 bases outside the gene matches. The V gene's germline CDR1 is LGHNA and CDR2 YSLEER. CDR3 length equals 15 residues. The CDR3 bases are TGCGCCAGCAGCCAACCCGGGACAGGAACAGAAAAACTGTTTTTT. Translation gives CASSQPGTGTEKLFF.

The chain couples TRBV25-1 to TRBJ1-1; no firm D call. Germline CDR1 MGHDK, CDR2 SYGVNS. There are 12 residues in the CDR3. V lost 2 bases, J lost 5 bases, and 6 bases lay in between. CDR3 sequence: CASSEGETEAFF. CDR3 in DNA: TGTGCCAGCAGTGAAGGGGAGACTGAAGCTTTCTTT.

This clone was counted only a few times. This chain connects TRBV7-9 to TRBJ2-2; 10 bases line up with TRBD2. The J segment lost 5 bases and the V segment lost 5 bases, leaving 14 bases of the junction unmatched. CDR3 size: 18 residues. Germline V gives CDR1 SEHNR, CDR2 FQNEAQ (reference sequence). The CDR3 DNA reads as TGTGCCAGCAGCCCCGGTCCGGGGACTAGCGCCAAAACCGGGGAGCTGTTTTTT. It translates to CASSPGPGTSAKTGELFF.

The genes are TRBV27 and TRBJ1-2; D gene unclear. Germline lookup yields CDR1 MNHEY and CDR2 SMNVEV (reference sequence). CDR3 size: 13 residues. The V and J ends lost 4 bases and 4 bases respectively, with 10 bases between them. The CDR3 nucleotides read TGTGCCAGCAGTTCCCTAGATGGCTATGGCTACACCTTC. Its translation: CASSSLDGYGYTF.

The chain couples TRBV19 to TRBJ1-1; D not resolved. The V and J ends lost 3 bases and 7 bases respectively, with 15 bases between them. CDR3 length: 14 amino acids. Germline CDR1 and CDR2: LNHDA and SQIVND (reference sequence). The CDR3 reads CASSIIAASGEAFF. CDR3 nucleotides: TGTGCCAGTAGTATTATCGCGGCTTCGGGTGAAGCTTTCTTT.

The DNA of the CDR3 is TGTGCCAGCAGCGGGCGCGGGGGAAACACCGGGGAGCTGTTTTTT. As protein: CASSGRGGNTGELFF. The rearrangement uses TRBV13 and TRBJ2-2, with 7 bases lining up with TRBD2. Germline V lookup: CDR1 PRHDT, CDR2 FYEKMQ (reference sequence). The CDR3 consists of 15 residues. V was clipped by 5 bases and J by 2 bases; unmatched bases: 5.

The chain is built from TRBV29-1 and TRBJ2-5; D is uncertain. V lost 7 bases, J lost 5 bases, and 17 bases lay in between. The CDR3 has 13 residues. CDR1 is SQVTM and CDR2 is ANQGSEA in the germline V gene. This CDR3 is CSGRRGPSETQYF. In DNA form, the CDR3 reads TGCAGCGGTAGGAGAGGCCCTTCGGAGACCCAGTACTTC.

This clone came up many times. This chain uses TRBV6-1 with TRBJ1-2, with TRBD1 matching over 7 bases. The V gene end was trimmed by 7 bases and the J gene end by 4 bases; junction bases not matched to a gene: 9. The germline gives CDR1 MNHNS, CDR2 SASEGT. The CDR3 is made up of 14 amino acids. The CDR3 region is CASTIGTEPYGYTF. CDR3 coding DNA: TGTGCCAGCACGATTGGGACAGAACCCTATGGCTACACCTTC.

V usage is TRBV10-3 and J usage is TRBJ2-7; a weak D match, TRBD1 (6 bases). The CDR3 runs 13 residues. Germline loops: CDR1 ENHRY, CDR2 SYGVKD. Trimming took off 6 bases at V and 2 bases at J, with 11 bases between the two ends. The CDR3 DNA is TGTGCCATCAGGGAGGACAGCGCCTACGAGCAGTACTTC. Protein: CAIREDSAYEQYF.

The rearrangement uses TRBV27 and TRBJ2-7; 10 nucleotides line up with TRBD2. Trimming removed 6 bases from V and 6 bases from J; junction bases left unmatched: 11. This CDR3 has 15 amino acids. CDR1 is MNHEY, CDR2 SMNVEV, per germline (reference sequence). This CDR3 is CASSHLLAGVSEQYF. CDR3 nucleotide sequence: TGTGCCAGCAGCCACCTCCTAGCGGGAGTATCCGAGCAGTACTTC.

The chain recombines TRBV15 with TRBJ1-3; D call uncertain. CDR3 length: 14 amino acids. CDR1 is LNHNV, CDR2 YYDKDF, per germline (reference sequence). V was clipped by 5 bases and J by 0 bases, with 8 bases between them. The CDR3: CATSRIGSGNTIYF. The CDR3 bases are TGTGCCACCAGCCGGATAGGCTCTGGAAACACCATATATTTT.

This sequence joins TRBV6-6 and TRBJ2-2, with D tentatively TRBD2 (5 bases). CDR3 size: 12 residues. CDR1 and CDR2 (germline): MNHNY, SVGAGI (reference sequence). Trimming pared 6 bases from V and 8 bases from J, leaving 10 bases between. The CDR3 DNA sequence: TGTGCCAGCAGCGGGATAATTGGGGAGCTGTTTTTT. Protein sequence: CASSGIIGELFF.

The chain uses TRBV12-5 and TRBJ2-5; D unclear. Per the germline V gene, CDR1 is LGHNT and CDR2 is FRNRAP. Trimming removed 6 bases from V and 4 bases from J, with 9 bases in between. The CDR3 contains 12 residues. CDR3 sequence reads: CASGEISETQYF. CDR3 sequence (DNA): TGTGCTAGTGGGGAAATATCAGAGACCCAGTACTTC. The entire variable domain, with the rest obtained from reference TRBV12-5 and TRBJ2-5, is as follows: DARVTQTPRHKVTEMGQEVTMRCQPILGHNTVFWYRQTMMQGLELLAYFRNRAPLDDSGMPKDRFSAEMPDATLATLKIQPSEPRDSAVYFCASGEISETQYFGPGTRLLVL.

The genes are TRBV6-5 and TRBJ2-7; 7 bases are shared with TRBD2. The CDR3 runs 14 residues. The V gene end was trimmed by 3 bases and the J gene end by 6 bases; junction bases not matched to a gene: 8. Germline CDR1 and CDR2: MNHEY and SVGAGI. Written as DNA, the CDR3 is TGTGCCAGCAGTTATGGGGGGGTGTCGGTCGAGCAGTACTTC. Protein sequence: CASSYGGVSVEQYF.

V usage is TRBV29-1 and J usage is TRBJ1-1; D is unclear. Germline assignment: CDR1 SQVTM and CDR2 ANQGSEA. The CDR3 contains 14 residues. Trimming pared 5 bases from V and 1 base from J, leaving 14 bases between. CDR3 coding DNA: TGCAGCGTTTGCCTGGGGTCGACGAACACTGAAGCTTTCTTT. Protein product: CSVCLGSTNTEAFF.

This clone was found a few times. The chain has TRBV29-1 and TRBJ2-5; possibly TRBD2 for D (5 bases). V lost 1 base and J 5 bases, leaving 8 bases between the germline ends. This CDR3 is built from 12 residues. CDR1 and CDR2 from the germline V gene are SQVTM and ANQGSEA. In DNA form, the CDR3 reads TGCAGCGTTGAAGGAAGGAGGGAGACCCAGTACTTC. It encodes CSVEGRRETQYF.

Here the CDR3 DNA reads TGCGCCAGCAGCTTGAGGGGACAGGGGCGTGAGCAGTTCTTC. The encoded protein is CASSLRGQGREQFF. The chain links TRBV5-1 to TRBJ2-1, with 10 bases lining up with TRBD1. J lost 9 bases, V lost 1 base, and 4 bases had no gene match. The CDR3 runs 14 residues. Germline assignment: CDR1 SGHRS and CDR2 YFSETQ. Full variable domain (rest looked up from reference TRBV5-1 and TRBJ2-1): KAGVTQTPRYLIKTRGQQVTLSCSPISGHRSVSWYQQTPGQGLQFLFEYFSETQRNKGNFPGRFSGRQFSNSRSEMNVSTLELGDSALYLCASSLRGQGREQFFGPGTRLTVL.